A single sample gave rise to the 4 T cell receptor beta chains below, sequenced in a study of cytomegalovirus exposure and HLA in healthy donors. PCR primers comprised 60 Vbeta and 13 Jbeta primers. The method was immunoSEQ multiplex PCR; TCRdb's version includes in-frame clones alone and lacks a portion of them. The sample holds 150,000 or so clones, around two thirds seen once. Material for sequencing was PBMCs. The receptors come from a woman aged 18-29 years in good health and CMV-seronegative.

The CDR3: CASSAGQPRTGNTIYF. The DNA for the CDR3 is TGTGCCAGCAGCGCGGGACAGCCGAGAACCGGAAACACCATATATTTT. V and J are TRBV5-5 and TRBJ1-3, with 7 bases identical to TRBD1. Per germline, CDR1 SGHKS and CDR2 YYEKEE (reference sequence). Losses at the gene ends were 4 bases for V and 4 bases for J; bases not matched to a gene: 11. The CDR3 length is 16 residues.

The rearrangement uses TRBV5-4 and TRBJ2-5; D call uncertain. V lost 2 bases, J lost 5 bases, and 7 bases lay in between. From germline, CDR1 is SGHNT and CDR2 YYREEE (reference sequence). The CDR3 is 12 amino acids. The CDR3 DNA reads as TGTGCCAGCAGCTTTGTCGCGGAGACCCAGTACTTC. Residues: CASSFVAETQYF. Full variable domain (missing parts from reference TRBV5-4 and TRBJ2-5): ETGVTQSPTHLIKTRGQQVTLRCSSQSGHNTVSWYQQALGQGPQFIFQYYREEENGRGNFPPRFSGLQFPNYSSELNVNALELDDSALYLCASSFVAETQYFGPGTRLLVL.

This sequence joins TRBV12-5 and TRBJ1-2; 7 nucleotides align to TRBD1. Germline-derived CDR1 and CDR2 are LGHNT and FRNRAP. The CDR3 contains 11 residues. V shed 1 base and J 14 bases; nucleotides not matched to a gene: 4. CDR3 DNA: TGTGCTAGTGGTTTGGGGTCGGGACAGACCTTC. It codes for CASGLGSGQTF.

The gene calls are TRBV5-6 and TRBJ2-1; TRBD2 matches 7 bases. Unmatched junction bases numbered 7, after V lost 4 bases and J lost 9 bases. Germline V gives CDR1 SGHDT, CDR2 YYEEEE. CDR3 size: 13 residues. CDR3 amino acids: CASSPVLAPEQFF. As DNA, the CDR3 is TGTGCCAGCAGCCCCGTACTAGCGCCTGAGCAGTTCTTC.